The clone carrying this T cell receptor (beta chain) was found a few times. Its specificity is unknown. PCR amplification relied on 60 Vbeta primers (plus 13 Jbeta primers). Profiling relied on immunoSEQ multiplex PCR, and the TCRdb table lists in-frame clones only, not all of them. The repertoire consists of 95,000 to 150,000 clones, with approximately 66% occurring once and the leading ten covering 8% to 9%. The data were obtained in a study of cytomegalovirus exposure and HLA in healthy donors. On the study more broadly: From 150 million to 200 million T cells, an earlier analysis saw 120 million or so unique TCR beta sequences.

General study results and limits: There were 150 to 200 TCR beta chains listed as cytomegalovirus-associated.

Germline V gives CDR1 SGHRS, CDR2 YFSETQ. The CDR3 has 14 amino acids. V dropped 9 bases and J dropped 4 bases, with 16 bases sitting between them. The rearrangement uses TRBV5-1 and TRBJ1-4; tentative D call: TRBD1 (5 bases). This sequence originates from a woman in her thirties or forties in good health and CMV-seropositive. The sample comprised PBMCs. The CDR3 DNA reads TGCGCCACCTCCCCTGGGGGGTATAATGAAAAACTGTTTTTT. Translated: CATSPGGYNEKLFF.